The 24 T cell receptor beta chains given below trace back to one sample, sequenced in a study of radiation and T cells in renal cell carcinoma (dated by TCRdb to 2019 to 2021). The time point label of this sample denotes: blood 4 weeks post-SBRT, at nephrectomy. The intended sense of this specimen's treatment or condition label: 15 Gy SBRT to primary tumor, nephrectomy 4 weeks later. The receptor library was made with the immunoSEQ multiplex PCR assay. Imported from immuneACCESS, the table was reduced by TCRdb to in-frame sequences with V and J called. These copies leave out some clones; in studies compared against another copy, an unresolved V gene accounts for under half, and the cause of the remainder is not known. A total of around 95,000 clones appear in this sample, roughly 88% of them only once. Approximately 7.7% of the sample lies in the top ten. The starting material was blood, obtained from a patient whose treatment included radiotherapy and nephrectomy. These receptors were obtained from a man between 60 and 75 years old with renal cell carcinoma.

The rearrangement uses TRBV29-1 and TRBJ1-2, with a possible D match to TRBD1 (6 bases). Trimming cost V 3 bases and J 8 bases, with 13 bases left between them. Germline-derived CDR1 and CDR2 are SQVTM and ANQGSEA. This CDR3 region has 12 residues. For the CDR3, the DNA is TGCAGCGTTGACACAGGGAATGGGGGCTACACCTTC. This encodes CSVDTGNGGYTF.

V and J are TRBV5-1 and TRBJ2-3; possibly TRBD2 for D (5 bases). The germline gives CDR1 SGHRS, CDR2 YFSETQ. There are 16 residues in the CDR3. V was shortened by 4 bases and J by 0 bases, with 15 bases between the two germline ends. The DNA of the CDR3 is TGCGCCAGCAGCCTGCCGGGGTTAGCTAGCACAGATACGCAGTATTTT. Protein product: CASSLPGLASTDTQYF.

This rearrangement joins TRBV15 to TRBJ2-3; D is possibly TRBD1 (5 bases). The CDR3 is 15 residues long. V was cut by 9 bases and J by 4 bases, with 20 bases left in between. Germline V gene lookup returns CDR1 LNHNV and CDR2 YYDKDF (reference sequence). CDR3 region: CATHTRVAGSDTQYF. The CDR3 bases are TGTGCCACGCACACCAGGGTAGCCGGATCAGATACGCAGTATTTT.

The CDR3 bases are TGTGCCAGCAGGTTACAAGAGACCCAGTACTTC. Translated, it gives CASRLQETQYF. The chain couples TRBV2 to TRBJ2-5; D unclear. CDR1 is SNHLY and CDR2 is FYNNEI in the germline V gene. V gave up 6 bases and J gave up 2 bases, with 4 bases separating them. The CDR3 extends over 11 amino acids.

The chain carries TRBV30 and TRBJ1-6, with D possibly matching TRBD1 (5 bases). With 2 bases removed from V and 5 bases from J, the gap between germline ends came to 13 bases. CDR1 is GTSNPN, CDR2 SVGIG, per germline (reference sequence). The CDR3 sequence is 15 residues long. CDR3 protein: CAWSWGERDNSPLHF. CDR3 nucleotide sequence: TGTGCCTGGAGTTGGGGGGAGAGAGATAATTCACCCCTCCACTTT. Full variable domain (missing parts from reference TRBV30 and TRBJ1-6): SQTIHQWPATLVQPVGSPLSLECTVEGTSNPNLYWYRQAAGRGLQLLFYSVGIGQISSEVPQNLSASRPQDRQFILSSKKLLLSDSGFYLCAWSWGERDNSPLHFGNGTRLTVT.

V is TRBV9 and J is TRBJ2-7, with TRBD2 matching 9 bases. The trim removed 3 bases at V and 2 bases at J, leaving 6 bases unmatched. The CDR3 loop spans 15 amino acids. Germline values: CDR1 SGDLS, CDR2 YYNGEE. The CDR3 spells CASSAREGAPYEQYF. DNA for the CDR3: TGTGCCAGCAGCGCGCGGGAGGGGGCTCCCTACGAGCAGTACTTC.

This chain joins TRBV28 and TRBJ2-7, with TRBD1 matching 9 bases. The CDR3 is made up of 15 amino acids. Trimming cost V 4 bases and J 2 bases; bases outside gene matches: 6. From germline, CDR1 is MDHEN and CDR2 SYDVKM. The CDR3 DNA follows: TGTGCCAGCAGTTCTCCGGGACAGGGAACCTACGAGCAGTACTTC. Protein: CASSSPGQGTYEQYF. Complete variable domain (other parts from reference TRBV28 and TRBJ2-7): DVKVTQSSRYLVKRTGEKVFLECVQDMDHENMFWYRQDPGLGLRLIYFSYDVKMKEKGDIPEGYSVSREKKERFSLILESASTNQTSMYLCASSSPGQGTYEQYFGPGTRLTVT.

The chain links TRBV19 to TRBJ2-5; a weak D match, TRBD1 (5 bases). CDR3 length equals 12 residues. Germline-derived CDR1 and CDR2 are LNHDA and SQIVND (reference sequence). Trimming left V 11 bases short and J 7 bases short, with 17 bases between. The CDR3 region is CASAGPLGTQYF. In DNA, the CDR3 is TGTGCCTCCGCAGGGCCCCTAGGGACCCAGTACTTC. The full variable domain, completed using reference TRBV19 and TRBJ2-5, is DGGITQSPKYLFRKEGQNVTLSCEQNLNHDAMYWYRQDPGQGLRLIYYSQIVNDFQKGDIAEGYSVSREKKESFPLTVTSAQKNPTAFYLCASAGPLGTQYFGPGTRLLVL.

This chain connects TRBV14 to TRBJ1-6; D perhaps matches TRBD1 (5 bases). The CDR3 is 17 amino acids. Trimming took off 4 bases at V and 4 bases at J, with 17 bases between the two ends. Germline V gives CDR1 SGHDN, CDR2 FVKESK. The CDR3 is CASSPGSQGAYNSPLHF. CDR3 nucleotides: TGTGCCAGCAGCCCCGGGAGCCAAGGGGCTTATAATTCACCCCTCCACTTT.

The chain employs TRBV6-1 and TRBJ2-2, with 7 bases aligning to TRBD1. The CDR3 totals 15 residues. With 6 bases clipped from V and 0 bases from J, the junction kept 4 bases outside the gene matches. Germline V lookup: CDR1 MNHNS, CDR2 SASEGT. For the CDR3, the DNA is TGTGCCAGCAGAGAGGGGACAGCGAACACCGGGGAGCTGTTTTTT. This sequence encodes CASREGTANTGELFF.

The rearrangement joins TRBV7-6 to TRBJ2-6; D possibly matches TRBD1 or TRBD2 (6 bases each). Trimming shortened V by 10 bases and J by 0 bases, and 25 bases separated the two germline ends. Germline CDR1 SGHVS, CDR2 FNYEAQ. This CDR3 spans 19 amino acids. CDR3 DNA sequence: TGTGCCACCTCCCCATGGGGGGCAGGAGCCTACTCTGGGGCCAACGTCCTGACTTTC. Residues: CATSPWGAGAYSGANVLTF.

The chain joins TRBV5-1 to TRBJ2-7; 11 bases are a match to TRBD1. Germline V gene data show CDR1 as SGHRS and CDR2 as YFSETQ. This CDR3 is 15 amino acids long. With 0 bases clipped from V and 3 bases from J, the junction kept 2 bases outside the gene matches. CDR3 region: CASSLAGTGGYEQYF. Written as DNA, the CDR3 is TGCGCCAGCAGCTTGGCCGGGACAGGGGGCTACGAGCAGTACTTC.

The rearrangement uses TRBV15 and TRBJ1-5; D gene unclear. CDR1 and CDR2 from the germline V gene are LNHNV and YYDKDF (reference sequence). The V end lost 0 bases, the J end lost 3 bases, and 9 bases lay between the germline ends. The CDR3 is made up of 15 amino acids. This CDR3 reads CATSRDGRNNQPQHF. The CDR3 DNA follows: TGTGCCACCAGCAGAGATGGCAGAAACAATCAGCCCCAGCATTTT.

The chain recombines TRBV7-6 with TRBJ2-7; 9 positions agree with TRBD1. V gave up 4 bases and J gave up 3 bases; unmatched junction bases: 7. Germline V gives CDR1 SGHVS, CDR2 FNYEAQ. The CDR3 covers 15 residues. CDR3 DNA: TGTGCCAGCAGCTCTACCGGGACAGGGTTCTACGAGCAGTACTTC. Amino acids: CASSSTGTGFYEQYF.

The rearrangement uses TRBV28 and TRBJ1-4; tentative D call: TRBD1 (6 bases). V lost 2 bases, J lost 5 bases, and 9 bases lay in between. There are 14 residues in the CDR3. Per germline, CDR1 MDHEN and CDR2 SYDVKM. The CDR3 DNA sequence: TGTGCCAGCAGTTTAGGGACACCAAATGAAAAACTGTTTTTT. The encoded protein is CASSLGTPNEKLFF. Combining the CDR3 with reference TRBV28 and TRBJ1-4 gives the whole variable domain DVKVTQSSRYLVKRTGEKVFLECVQDMDHENMFWYRQDPGLGLRLIYFSYDVKMKEKGDIPEGYSVSREKKERFSLILESASTNQTSMYLCASSLGTPNEKLFFGSGTQLSVL.

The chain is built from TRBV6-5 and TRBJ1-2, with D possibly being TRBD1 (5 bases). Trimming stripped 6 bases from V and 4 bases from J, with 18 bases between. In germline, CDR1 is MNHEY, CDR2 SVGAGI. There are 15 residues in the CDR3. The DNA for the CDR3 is TGTGCCAGCAGCCGAGGAGGCACAGGTTCCTATGGCTACACCTTC. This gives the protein CASSRGGTGSYGYTF.

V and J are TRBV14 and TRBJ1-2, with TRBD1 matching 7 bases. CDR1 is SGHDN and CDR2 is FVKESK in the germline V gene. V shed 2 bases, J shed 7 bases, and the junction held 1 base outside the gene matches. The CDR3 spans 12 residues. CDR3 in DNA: TGTGCCAGCAGCCAAAACAGGGGTGGCTACACCTTC. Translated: CASSQNRGGYTF.

CDR3 DNA: TGTGCCAGCAGCTTAGAGGAAGGCTGGGGGGCTTTCTTT. It codes for CASSLEEGWGAFF. The rearrangement uses TRBV7-9 and TRBJ1-1; TRBD1 is a possible D gene (5 bases). The V gene's germline CDR1 is SEHNR and CDR2 FQNEAQ (reference sequence). The CDR3 loop spans 13 amino acids. V dropped 1 base and J dropped 11 bases, with 14 bases sitting between them.

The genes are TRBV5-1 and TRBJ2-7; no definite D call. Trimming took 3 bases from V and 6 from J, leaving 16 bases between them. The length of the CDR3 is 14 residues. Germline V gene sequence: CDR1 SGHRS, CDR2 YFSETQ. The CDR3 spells CASSSLPDLGEQYF. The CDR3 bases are TGCGCCAGCAGCTCCCTACCGGACCTCGGCGAGCAGTACTTC.

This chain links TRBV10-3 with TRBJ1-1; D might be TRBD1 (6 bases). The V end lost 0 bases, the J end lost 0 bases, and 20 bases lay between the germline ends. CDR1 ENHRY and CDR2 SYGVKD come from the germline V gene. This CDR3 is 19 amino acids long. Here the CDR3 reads CAISESGAGAAWVNTEAFF. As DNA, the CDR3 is TGTGCCATCAGTGAGTCCGGGGCAGGGGCAGCTTGGGTGAACACTGAAGCTTTCTTT.

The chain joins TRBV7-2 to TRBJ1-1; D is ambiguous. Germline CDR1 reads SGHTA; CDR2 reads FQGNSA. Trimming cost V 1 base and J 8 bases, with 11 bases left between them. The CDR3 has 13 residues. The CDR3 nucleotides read TGTGCCAGCAGCTTAGATCGAGGGTGGGAAGCTTTCTTT. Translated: CASSLDRGWEAFF.

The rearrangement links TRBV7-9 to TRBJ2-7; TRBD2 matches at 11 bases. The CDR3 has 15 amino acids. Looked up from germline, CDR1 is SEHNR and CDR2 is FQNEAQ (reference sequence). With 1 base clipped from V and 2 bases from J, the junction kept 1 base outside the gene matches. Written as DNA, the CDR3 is TGTGCCAGCAGCTTAGTTAGCGGGAGGGCCTACGAGCAGTACTTC. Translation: CASSLVSGRAYEQYF.

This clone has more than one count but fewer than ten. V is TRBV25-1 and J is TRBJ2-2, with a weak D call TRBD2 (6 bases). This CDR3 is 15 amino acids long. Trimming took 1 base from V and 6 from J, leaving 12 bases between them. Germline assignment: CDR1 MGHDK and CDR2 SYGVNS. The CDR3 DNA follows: TGTGCCAGCAGTGAATCGGCGGGAACGGCCGGGGAGCTGTTTTTT. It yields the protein CASSESAGTAGELFF.

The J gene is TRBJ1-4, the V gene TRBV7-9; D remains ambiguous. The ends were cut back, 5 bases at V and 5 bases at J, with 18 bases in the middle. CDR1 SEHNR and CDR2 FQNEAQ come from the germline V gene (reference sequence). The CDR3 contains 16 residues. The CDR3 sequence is CASSPNRGRRNEKLFF. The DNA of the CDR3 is TGTGCCAGCAGCCCTAACCGCGGACGACGGAATGAAAAACTGTTTTTT.